One and the same sample provided the 19 T cell receptor beta chains below, sequenced in a study of control samples from healthy donors and cancer patients. Sequenced by immunoSEQ multiplex PCR; TCRdb stores in-frame clones only, minus some. The sample comprises 100,000 to 150,000 clones, about 90% of which are singletons, and 1.5% to 2% rests with the top ten. The sample consisted of blood. The receptors come from a man younger than 35 in good health.

The J gene is TRBJ2-1, the V gene TRBV5-6; 9 bases map to TRBD2. V lost 4 bases and J lost 6; bases outside the gene matches: 8. In germline, CDR1 is SGHDT, CDR2 YYEEEE. CDR3 size: 15 residues. The CDR3 loop reads CASSLWGLAGNEQFF. The CDR3 nucleotides are TGTGCCAGCAGCCTATGGGGACTAGCTGGCAATGAGCAGTTCTTC.

V and J are TRBV30 and TRBJ2-7; 7 positions agree with TRBD1. The CDR3 covers 12 residues. V lost 0 bases to trimming and J lost 7 bases; unmatched junction nucleotides: 3. The germline V gene has CDR1 GTSNPN and CDR2 SVGIG (reference sequence). The CDR3 spells CAWSVDRLEQYF. CDR3 nucleotides: TGTGCCTGGAGTGTGGACAGGTTGGAGCAGTACTTC.

This chain links TRBV11-2 with TRBJ2-7; D call uncertain. CDR1 is SGHAT, CDR2 FQNNGV, per germline. The CDR3 sequence is 16 residues long. V lost 5 bases and J lost 1, with 18 bases in between. The CDR3 loop reads CASSPRSKVGSYEQYF. CDR3 nucleotide sequence: TGTGCCAGCAGCCCCAGGAGCAAAGTAGGTTCCTACGAGCAGTACTTC. Combining the CDR3 with reference TRBV11-2 and TRBJ2-7 gives the whole variable domain EAGVAQSPRYKIIEKRQSVAFWCNPISGHATLYWYQQILGQGPKLLIQFQNNGVVDDSQLPKDRFSAERLKGVDSTLKIQPAKLEDSAVYLCASSPRSKVGSYEQYFGPGTRLTVT.

A word on this clone: Within the sample, other DNA sequences also encode this same CDR3. V is TRBV14 and J is TRBJ1-2, with 10 nucleotides matching TRBD1. CDR1 and CDR2 from the germline V gene are SGHDN and FVKESK. The CDR3 runs 14 residues. Trimming at V came to 4 bases and at J to 5 bases, leaving 4 bases not matched to a gene. CDR3 sequence reads: CASSRDRGGYGYTF. In nucleotides, the CDR3 is TGTGCCAGCAGCCGGGACAGGGGAGGATATGGCTACACCTTC.

V gene TRBV28 combines with J gene TRBJ1-5; 7 bases agree with TRBD1. CDR3 length: 16 residues. J was trimmed by 3 bases and V by 4 bases; bases with no gene match: 9. CDR1 is MDHEN and CDR2 is SYDVKM in the germline V gene. The CDR3 DNA reads as TGTGCCAGCAGTTACCCACCCGGGACAGTCAATCAGCCCCAGCATTTT. Protein sequence: CASSYPPGTVNQPQHF.

In this sample, this clone turned up once. The chain is built from TRBV19 and TRBJ2-1; D may be TRBD2 (6 bases). Trimming stripped 5 bases from V and 4 bases from J, with 12 bases between. In germline, CDR1 is LNHDA, CDR2 SQIVND (reference sequence). The CDR3 runs to 14 residues. The chain's CDR3 is CASSGVAAYNEQFF. CDR3 sequence (DNA): TGTGCCAGTAGTGGAGTAGCGGCATACAATGAGCAGTTCTTC.

The chain links TRBV5-1 to TRBJ2-7; D uncertain. The germline gives CDR1 SGHRS, CDR2 YFSETQ. The CDR3 runs to 14 residues. Trimming took 4 bases from V and 5 from J, leaving 16 bases between them. In nucleotides, the CDR3 is TGCGCCAGCAGCGTAGCTGATGTGGTCCACGAGCAGTACTTC. It encodes CASSVADVVHEQYF.

This chain connects TRBV6-5 to TRBJ1-4; the D is unclear. Per the germline V gene, CDR1 is MNHEY and CDR2 is SVGAGI. This CDR3 is built from 11 residues. V was shortened by 10 bases and J by 5 bases, with 8 bases between the two germline ends. CDR3 sequence: CATDLNEKLFF. DNA for the CDR3: TGTGCCACAGACCTAAATGAAAAACTGTTTTTT.

This clone was observed once. The chain recombines TRBV5-6 with TRBJ2-6; D may be TRBD1 or TRBD2 (5 bases each). The CDR3 runs 18 residues. Per germline, CDR1 SGHDT and CDR2 YYEEEE. V was clipped by 0 bases and J by 0 bases, with 13 bases between them. CDR3 residues: CASSLAGTLISGANVLTF. The CDR3 nucleotides are TGTGCCAGCAGCTTGGCAGGGACGCTAATCTCTGGGGCCAACGTCCTGACTTTC.

The V call is TRBV24-1, the J call TRBJ1-2, with D perhaps matching TRBD1 (5 bases). CDR1 and CDR2 (germline): KGHDR, SFDVKD. The CDR3 totals 15 residues. V was pared by 2 bases and J by 4 bases, with 13 bases between. CDR3 DNA: TGTGCCACCAGTGATTGGGGGACGGCTAGCTATGGCTACACCTTC. Its protein product is CATSDWGTASYGYTF.

This clone was seen once. V and J are TRBV7-9 and TRBJ2-1, with 7 bases lining up with TRBD2. V lost 0 bases to trimming and J lost 4 bases; unmatched junction nucleotides: 6. CDR1 is SEHNR, CDR2 FQNEAQ, per germline (reference sequence). There are 16 residues in the CDR3. The CDR3 loop reads CASSLALSSGYNEQFF. The CDR3 nucleotides read TGTGCCAGCAGCTTAGCGCTGTCTAGCGGATACAATGAGCAGTTCTTC.

The chain recombines TRBV7-9 with TRBJ1-2, with 8 bases identical to TRBD1. The V gene's germline CDR1 is SEHNR and CDR2 FQNEAQ (reference sequence). The length of the CDR3 is 14 residues. Losses at the gene ends were 5 bases for V and 4 bases for J; bases not matched to a gene: 6. The CDR3 loop is CASSQVDRGYGYTF. Written as DNA, the CDR3 is TGTGCCAGCAGCCAGGTAGACAGGGGCTATGGCTACACCTTC.

CDR3 amino acids: CASSPDRDTEAFF. CDR3 DNA: TGTGCCAGCTCACCCGACAGGGACACTGAAGCTTTCTTT. V is TRBV18 and J is TRBJ1-1, with 7 positions matching TRBD1. Trimming removed 3 bases from V and 3 bases from J; junction bases left unmatched: 1. The germline CDR1 and CDR2 sequences are KGHSH and LQKENI. This CDR3 contains 13 residues.

The chain employs TRBV5-4 and TRBJ1-1; no clear D gene. V lost 5 bases and J 1 base, leaving 12 bases between the germline ends. Germline V lookup: CDR1 SGHNT, CDR2 YYREEE (reference sequence). The CDR3 length is 14 residues. CDR3 sequence (DNA): TGTGCCAGCAGGCTTACTTTGGGGAACACTGAAGCTTTCTTT. Translation gives CASRLTLGNTEAFF.

Details on this clone: At one of its ends the junction is not consistent with the germline gene, which may arise from a read error. The chain has TRBV5-1 and TRBJ2-1; D perhaps matches TRBD2 (6 bases). The CDR3 is 15 amino acids. CDR1 and CDR2 from the germline V gene are SGHRS and YFSETQ. In DNA, the CDR3 is TGCGCCAGCAGCTTAACTAGCTCCATTTACAATGAGCAATTCTTC. It codes for CASSLTSSIYNEQFF.

This clone was counted only a few times. The rearrangement joins TRBV10-1 to TRBJ2-1, with TRBD2 matching 12 bases. Germline-derived CDR1 and CDR2 are WNHNN and SYGVQD (reference sequence). After removal of 0 bases from V and 6 bases from J, the junction contained 0 bases not matched to a gene. The CDR3 runs to 15 residues. CDR3 sequence reads: CASSESTSGGNEQFF. CDR3 DNA sequence: TGCGCCAGCAGTGAGTCGACTAGCGGGGGCAATGAGCAGTTCTTC.

This clone was recorded once. The chain carries TRBV9 and TRBJ1-1, with 8 bases that match TRBD1. The germline gives CDR1 SGDLS, CDR2 YYNGEE. This CDR3 has 17 amino acids. V lost 0 bases to trimming and J lost 0 bases; unmatched junction nucleotides: 7. CDR3 coding DNA: TGTGCCAGCAGCGTAGATCCCGACAGGGGCGTGAACACTGAAGCTTTCTTT. Encoded protein: CASSVDPDRGVNTEAFF.

Here the CDR3 reads CASSHDTRDTYNEQFF. CDR3 DNA sequence: TGCGCCAGCAGCCACGATACTCGGGACACCTACAATGAGCAGTTCTTC. The chain uses TRBV4-1 and TRBJ2-1; D perhaps matches TRBD1 (6 bases). The CDR3 totals 16 residues. The V and J ends lost 3 bases and 2 bases respectively, with 14 bases between them. The germline V gene has CDR1 MGHRA and CDR2 YSYEKL.

The chain is built from TRBV7-9 and TRBJ1-5; D is undetermined. V was pared by 5 bases and J by 2 bases, with 10 bases between. This CDR3 is 14 amino acids long. Germline CDR1 reads SEHNR; CDR2 reads FQNEAQ (reference sequence). The CDR3 loop reads CASSRDTGNQPQHF. The CDR3 bases are TGTGCCAGCAGCAGAGACACGGGCAATCAGCCCCAGCATTTT.